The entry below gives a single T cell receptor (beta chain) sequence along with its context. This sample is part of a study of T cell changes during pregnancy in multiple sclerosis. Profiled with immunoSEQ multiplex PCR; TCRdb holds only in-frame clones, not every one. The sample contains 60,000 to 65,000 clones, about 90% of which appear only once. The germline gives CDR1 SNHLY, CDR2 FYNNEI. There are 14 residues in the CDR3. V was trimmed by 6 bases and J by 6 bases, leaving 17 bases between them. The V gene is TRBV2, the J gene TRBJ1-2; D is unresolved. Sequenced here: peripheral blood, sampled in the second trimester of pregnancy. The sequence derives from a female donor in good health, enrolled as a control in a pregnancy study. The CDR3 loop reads CASRIRREAHGYTF. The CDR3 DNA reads TGTGCCAGCAGAATACGACGGGAAGCCCATGGCTACACCTTC.